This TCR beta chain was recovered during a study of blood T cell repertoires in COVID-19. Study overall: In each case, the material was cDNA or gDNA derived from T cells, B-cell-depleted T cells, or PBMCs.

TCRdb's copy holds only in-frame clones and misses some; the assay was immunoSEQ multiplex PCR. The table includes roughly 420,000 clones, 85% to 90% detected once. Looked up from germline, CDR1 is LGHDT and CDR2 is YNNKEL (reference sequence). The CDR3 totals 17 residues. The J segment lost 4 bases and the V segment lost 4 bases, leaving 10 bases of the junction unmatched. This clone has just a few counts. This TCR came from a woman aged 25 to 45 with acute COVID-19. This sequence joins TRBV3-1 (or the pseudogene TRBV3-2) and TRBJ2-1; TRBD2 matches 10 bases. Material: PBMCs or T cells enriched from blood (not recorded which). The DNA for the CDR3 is TGTGCCAGCAGCCTGGAGGGTAGCGGGGGGATATACAATGAGCAGTTCTTC. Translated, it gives CASSLEGSGGIYNEQFF.